The 5 T cell receptor beta chains below all came from one sample that was sequenced in a study of blood T cell repertoires in COVID-19. The method was immunoSEQ multiplex PCR; TCRdb's version includes in-frame clones alone and lacks a portion of them. This sample has approximately 74,000 clones, with 86% found just once. Sequencing input: peripheral blood. The receptors derive from an older woman with acute or convalescent COVID-19.

The chain is built from TRBV5-1 and TRBJ2-7; 7 bases agree with TRBD2. The V gene's germline CDR1 is SGHRS and CDR2 YFSETQ. With 4 bases clipped from V and 3 bases from J, the junction kept 13 bases outside the gene matches. This CDR3 contains 16 residues. This CDR3 is CASSPLPASGYYEQYF. CDR3 nucleotide sequence: TGCGCCAGCAGCCCTCTACCTGCTAGCGGCTACTACGAGCAGTACTTC.

The V gene is TRBV30, the J gene TRBJ1-5, with 7 bases fitting TRBD1. Germline V gene sequence: CDR1 GTSNPN, CDR2 SVGIG (reference sequence). J gave up 4 bases and V 5 bases, and 8 bases lay outside the gene matches. CDR3 length equals 14 residues. This CDR3 is CAWGGQLANQPQHF. CDR3 DNA sequence: TGTGCCTGGGGGGGACAGCTAGCAAATCAGCCCCAGCATTTT.

The chain couples TRBV28 to TRBJ2-7, with TRBD2 as a possible D gene (6 bases). Germline assignment: CDR1 MDHEN and CDR2 SYDVKM. CDR3 length: 15 amino acids. V was clipped by 3 bases and J by 4 bases, with 16 bases between them. CDR3 nucleotide sequence: TGTGCCAGCAGTTTCCGCCAGGGCGGGAAGTACGAGCAGTACTTC. Protein product: CASSFRQGGKYEQYF.

This chain uses TRBV4-1 with TRBJ2-3; 9 bases map to TRBD2. Germline CDR1 and CDR2: MGHRA and YSYEKL. After removal of 4 bases from V and 4 bases from J, the junction contained 9 bases not matched to a gene. CDR3 size: 16 residues. For the CDR3, the DNA is TGCGCCAGCAGCCCCCTCTCAGCGGGGGGCGCAGATACGCAGTATTTT. This encodes CASSPLSAGGADTQYF.

J is TRBJ1-3 and V is TRBV5-1; D may be TRBD1 (6 bases). Deletions cut 0 bases from V and 3 bases from J, with 16 bases between. The CDR3 totals 17 residues. Germline V CDR1 and CDR2: SGHRS, YFSETQ. The CDR3 is CASSLGQRQGIGNTIYF. The CDR3 region has the DNA TGCGCCAGCAGCTTGGGCCAGAGGCAGGGGATTGGAAACACCATATATTTT. Based on the CDR3 plus reference TRBV5-1 and TRBJ1-3, the full variable domain is KAGVTQTPRYLIKTRGQQVTLSCSPISGHRSVSWYQQTPGQGLQFLFEYFSETQRNKGNFPGRFSGRQFSNSRSEMNVSTLELGDSALYLCASSLGQRQGIGNTIYFGEGSWLTVV.